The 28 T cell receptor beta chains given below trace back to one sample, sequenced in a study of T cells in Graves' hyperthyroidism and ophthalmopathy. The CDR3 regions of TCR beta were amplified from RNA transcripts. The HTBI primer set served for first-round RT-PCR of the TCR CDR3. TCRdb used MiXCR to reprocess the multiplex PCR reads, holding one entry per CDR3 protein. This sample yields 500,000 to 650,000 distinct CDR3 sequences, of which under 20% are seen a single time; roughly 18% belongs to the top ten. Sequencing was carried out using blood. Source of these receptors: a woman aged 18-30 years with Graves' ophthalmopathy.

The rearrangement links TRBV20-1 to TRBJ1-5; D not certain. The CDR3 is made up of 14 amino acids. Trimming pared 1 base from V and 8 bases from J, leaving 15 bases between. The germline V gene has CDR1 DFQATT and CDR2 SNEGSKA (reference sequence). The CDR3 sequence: CSARGGLGIEPQHF. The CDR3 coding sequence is TGCAGTGCTAGAGGAGGTCTCGGGATCGAGCCCCAGCATTTT.

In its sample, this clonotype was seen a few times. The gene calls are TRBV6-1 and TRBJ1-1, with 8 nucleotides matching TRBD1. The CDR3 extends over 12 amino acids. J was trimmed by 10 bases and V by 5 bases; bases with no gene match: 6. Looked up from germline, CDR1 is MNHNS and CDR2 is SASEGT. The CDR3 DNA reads TGTGCCAGCAGTTATAGACAGGGGACAGCTTTCTTT. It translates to CASSYRQGTAFF.

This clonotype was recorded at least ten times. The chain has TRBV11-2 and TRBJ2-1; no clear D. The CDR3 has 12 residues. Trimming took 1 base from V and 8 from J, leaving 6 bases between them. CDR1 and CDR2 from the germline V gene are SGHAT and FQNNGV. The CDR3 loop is CASSLGLHEQFF. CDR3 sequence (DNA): TGTGCCAGCAGCTTAGGGCTACATGAGCAGTTCTTC.

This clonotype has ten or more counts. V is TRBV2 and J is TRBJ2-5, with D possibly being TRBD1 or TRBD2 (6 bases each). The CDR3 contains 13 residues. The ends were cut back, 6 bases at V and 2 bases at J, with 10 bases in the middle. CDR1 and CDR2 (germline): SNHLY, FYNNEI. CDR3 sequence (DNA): TGTGCCAGCAGAGTAGGGGGGCAAGAGACCCAGTACTTC. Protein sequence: CASRVGGQETQYF.

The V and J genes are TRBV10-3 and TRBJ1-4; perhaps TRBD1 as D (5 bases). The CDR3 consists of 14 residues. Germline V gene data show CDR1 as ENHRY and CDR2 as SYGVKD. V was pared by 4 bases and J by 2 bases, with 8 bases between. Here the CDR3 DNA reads TGTGCCATCAGTGCGGGGGGGACTAATGAAAAACTGTTTTTT. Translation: CAISAGGTNEKLFF.

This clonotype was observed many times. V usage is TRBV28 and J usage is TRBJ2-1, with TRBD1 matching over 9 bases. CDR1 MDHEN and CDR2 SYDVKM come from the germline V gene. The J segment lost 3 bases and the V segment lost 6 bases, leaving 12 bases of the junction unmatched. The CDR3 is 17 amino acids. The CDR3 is CASSGARGQGYYNEQFF. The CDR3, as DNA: TGTGCCAGCAGCGGAGCAAGGGGACAGGGATACTACAATGAGCAGTTCTTC.

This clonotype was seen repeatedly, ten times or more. The CDR3 nucleotides are TGCAGCGTTCATTCCGGACTAGCGCGCTACCACAATGAGCAGTTCTTC. This gives the protein CSVHSGLARYHNEQFF. J is TRBJ2-1 and V is TRBV29-1, with TRBD2 identical over 9 bases. CDR3 size: 16 residues. Germline CDR1 SQVTM, CDR2 ANQGSEA. The junction had 13 bases not matched to a gene; V was cut back by 5 bases and J by 5 bases.

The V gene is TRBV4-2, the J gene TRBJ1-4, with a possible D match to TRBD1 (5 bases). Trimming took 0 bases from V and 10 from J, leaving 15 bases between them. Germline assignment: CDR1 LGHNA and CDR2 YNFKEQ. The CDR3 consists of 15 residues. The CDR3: CASSQDRGTLGKLFF. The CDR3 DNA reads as TGTGCCAGCAGCCAAGATCGAGGGACGCTTGGAAAACTGTTTTTT.

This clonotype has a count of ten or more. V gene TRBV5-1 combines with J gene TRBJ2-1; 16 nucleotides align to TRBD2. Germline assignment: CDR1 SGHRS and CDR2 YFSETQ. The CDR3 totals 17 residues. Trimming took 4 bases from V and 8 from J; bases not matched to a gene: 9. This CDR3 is CASSPAGLAGGLDEQFF. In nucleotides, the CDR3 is TGCGCCAGCAGCCCCGCGGGACTAGCGGGAGGGTTGGATGAGCAGTTCTTC.

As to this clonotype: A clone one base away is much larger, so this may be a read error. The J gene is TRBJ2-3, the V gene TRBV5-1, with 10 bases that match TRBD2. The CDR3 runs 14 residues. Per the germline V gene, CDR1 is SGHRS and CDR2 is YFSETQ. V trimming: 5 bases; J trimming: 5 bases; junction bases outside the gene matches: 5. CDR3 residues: CASRVAGGIDTQYF. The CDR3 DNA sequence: TGCGCCAGCAGGGTAGCGGGGGGCATAGATACGCAGTATTTT.

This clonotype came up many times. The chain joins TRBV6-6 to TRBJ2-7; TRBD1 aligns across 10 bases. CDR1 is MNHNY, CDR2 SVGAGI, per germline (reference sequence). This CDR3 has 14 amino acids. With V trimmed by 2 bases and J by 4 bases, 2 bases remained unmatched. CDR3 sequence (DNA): TGTGCCAGCAGTTACGGACAGGGGGAATACGAGCAGTACTTC. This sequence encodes CASSYGQGEYEQYF.

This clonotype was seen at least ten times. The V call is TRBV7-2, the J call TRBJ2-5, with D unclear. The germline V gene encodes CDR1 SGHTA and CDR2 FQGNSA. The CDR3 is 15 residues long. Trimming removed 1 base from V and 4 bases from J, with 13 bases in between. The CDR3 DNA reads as TGTGCCAGCAGCTTAGGTGGGGAAGGTATAGAGACCCAGTACTTC. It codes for CASSLGGEGIETQYF.

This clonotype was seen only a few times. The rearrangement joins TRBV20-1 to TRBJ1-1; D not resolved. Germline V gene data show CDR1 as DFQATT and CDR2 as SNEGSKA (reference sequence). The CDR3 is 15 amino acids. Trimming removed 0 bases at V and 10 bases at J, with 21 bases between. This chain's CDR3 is CSARDLRETRLGAFF. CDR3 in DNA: TGCAGTGCTAGAGATTTGCGGGAAACTCGCCTCGGAGCTTTCTTT.

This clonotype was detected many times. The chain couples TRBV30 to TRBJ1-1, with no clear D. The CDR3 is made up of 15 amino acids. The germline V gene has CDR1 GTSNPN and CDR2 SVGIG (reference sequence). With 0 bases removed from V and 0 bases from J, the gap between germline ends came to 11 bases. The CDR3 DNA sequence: TGTGCCTGGAGTGTTTTTAAAGGGCTGAACACTGAAGCTTTCTTT. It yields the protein CAWSVFKGLNTEAFF.

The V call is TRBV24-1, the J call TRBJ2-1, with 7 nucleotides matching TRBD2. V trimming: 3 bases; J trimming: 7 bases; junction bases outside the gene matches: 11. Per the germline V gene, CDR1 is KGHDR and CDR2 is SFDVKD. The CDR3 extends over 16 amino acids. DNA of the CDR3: TGTGCCACCAGTGATCGGATGGTGGGGGAGGGAAATGAGCAGTTCTTC. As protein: CATSDRMVGEGNEQFF.

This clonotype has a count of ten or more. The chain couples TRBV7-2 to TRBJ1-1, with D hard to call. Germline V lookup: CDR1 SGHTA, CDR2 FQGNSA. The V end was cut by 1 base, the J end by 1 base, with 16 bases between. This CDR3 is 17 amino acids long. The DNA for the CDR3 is TGTGCCAGCAGCTTAGGTGGCAGGTGGATCGAGAACACTGAAGCTTTCTTT. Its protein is CASSLGGRWIENTEAFF. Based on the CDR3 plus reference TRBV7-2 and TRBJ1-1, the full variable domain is GAGVSQSPSNKVTEKGKDVELRCDPISGHTALYWYRQSLGQGLEFLIYFQGNSAPDKSGLPSDRFSAERTGGSVSTLTIQRTQQEDSAVYLCASSLGGRWIENTEAFFGQGTRLTVV.

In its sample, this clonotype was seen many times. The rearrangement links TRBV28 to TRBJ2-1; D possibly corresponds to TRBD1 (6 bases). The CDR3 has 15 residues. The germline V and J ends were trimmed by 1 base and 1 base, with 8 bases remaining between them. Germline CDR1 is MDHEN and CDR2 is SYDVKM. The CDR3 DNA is TGTGCCAGCAGTTTATCAGGGGATTCCTACAATGAGCAGTTCTTC. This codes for CASSLSGDSYNEQFF.

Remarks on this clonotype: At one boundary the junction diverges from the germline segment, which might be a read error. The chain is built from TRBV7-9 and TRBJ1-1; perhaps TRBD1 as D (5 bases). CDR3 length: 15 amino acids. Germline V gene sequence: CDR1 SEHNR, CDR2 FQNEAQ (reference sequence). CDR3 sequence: CASRLAGPRNTEAFF. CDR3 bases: TGTGCCAGCAGGTTAGCGGGACCGAGGAACACTGAAGCTTTCTTT.

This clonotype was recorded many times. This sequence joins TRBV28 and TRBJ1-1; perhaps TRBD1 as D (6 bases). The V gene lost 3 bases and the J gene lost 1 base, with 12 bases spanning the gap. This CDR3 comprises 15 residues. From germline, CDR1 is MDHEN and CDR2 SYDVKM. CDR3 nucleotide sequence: TGTGCCAGCAGTTTTAGCAGGGGCCGGAACACTGAAGCTTTCTTT. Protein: CASSFSRGRNTEAFF. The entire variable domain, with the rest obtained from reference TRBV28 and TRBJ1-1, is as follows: DVKVTQSSRYLVKRTGEKVFLECVQDMDHENMFWYRQDPGLGLRLIYFSYDVKMKEKGDIPEGYSVSREKKERFSLILESASTNQTSMYLCASSFSRGRNTEAFFGQGTRLTVV.

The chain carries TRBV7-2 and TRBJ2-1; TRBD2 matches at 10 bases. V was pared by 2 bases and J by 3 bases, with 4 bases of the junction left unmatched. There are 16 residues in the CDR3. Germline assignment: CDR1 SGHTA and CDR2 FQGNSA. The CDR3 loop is CASSLLAGVVYNEQFF. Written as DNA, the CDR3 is TGTGCCAGCAGCTTACTAGCGGGAGTCGTCTACAATGAGCAGTTCTTC.

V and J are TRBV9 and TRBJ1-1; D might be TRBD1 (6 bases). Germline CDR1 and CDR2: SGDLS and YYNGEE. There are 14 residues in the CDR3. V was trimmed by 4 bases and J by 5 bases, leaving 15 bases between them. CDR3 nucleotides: TGTGCCAGCAGCCTTACCCCAGGGGTTACTGAAGCTTTCTTT. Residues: CASSLTPGVTEAFF.

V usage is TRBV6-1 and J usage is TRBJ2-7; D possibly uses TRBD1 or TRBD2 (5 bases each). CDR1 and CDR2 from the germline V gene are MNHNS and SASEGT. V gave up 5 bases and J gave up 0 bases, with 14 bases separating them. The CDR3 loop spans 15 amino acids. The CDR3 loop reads CASSKGAGRSYEQYF. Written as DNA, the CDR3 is TGTGCCAGCAGTAAGGGAGCAGGGCGCTCCTACGAGCAGTACTTC.

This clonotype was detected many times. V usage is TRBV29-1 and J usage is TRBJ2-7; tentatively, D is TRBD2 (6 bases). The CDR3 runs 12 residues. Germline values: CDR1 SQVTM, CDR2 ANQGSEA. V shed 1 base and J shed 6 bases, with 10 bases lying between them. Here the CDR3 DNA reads TGCAGCGTTGAAGGCGGGACGGGCGAGCAGTACTTC. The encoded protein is CSVEGGTGEQYF.

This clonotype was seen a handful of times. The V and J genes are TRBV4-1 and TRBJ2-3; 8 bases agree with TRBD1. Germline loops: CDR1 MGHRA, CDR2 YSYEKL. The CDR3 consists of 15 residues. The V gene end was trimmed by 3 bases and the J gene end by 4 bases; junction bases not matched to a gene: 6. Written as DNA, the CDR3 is TGCGCCAGCAGCCACGGCAGGGGGCGGCCAGATACGCAGTATTTT. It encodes CASSHGRGRPDTQYF.

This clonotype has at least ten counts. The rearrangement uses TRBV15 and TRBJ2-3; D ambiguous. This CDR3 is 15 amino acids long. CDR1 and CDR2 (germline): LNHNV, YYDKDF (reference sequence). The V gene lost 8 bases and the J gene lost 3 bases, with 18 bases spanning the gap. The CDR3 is CATQSVVMGTDTQYF. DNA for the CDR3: TGTGCCACCCAAAGCGTCGTGATGGGAACAGATACGCAGTATTTT. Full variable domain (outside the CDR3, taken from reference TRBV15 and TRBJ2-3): DAMVIQNPRYQVTQFGKPVTLSCSQTLNHNVMYWYQQKSSQAPKLLFHYYDKDFNNEADTPDNFQSRRPNTSFCFLDIRSPGLGDTAMYLCATQSVVMGTDTQYFGPGTRLTVL.

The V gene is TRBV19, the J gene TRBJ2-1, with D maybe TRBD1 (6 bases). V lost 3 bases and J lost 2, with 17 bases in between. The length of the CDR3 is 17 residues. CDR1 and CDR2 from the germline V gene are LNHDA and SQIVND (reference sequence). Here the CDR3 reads CASSMFFSGHPYNEQFF. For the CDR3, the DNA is TGTGCCAGTAGTATGTTTTTTTCGGGACACCCCTACAATGAGCAGTTCTTC.

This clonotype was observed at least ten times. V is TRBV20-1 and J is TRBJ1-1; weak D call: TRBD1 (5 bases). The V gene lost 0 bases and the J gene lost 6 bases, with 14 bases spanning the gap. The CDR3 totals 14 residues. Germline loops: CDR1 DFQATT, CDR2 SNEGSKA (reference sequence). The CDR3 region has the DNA TGCAGTGCTAGAGATGGTCAGGGAGTCCCTGAAGCTTTCTTT. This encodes CSARDGQGVPEAFF.

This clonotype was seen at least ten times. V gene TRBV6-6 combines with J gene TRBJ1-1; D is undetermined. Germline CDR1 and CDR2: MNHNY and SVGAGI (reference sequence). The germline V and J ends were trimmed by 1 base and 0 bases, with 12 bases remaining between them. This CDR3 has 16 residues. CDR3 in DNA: TGTGCCAGCAGTTACTTAAACAGCGTTATGAACACTGAAGCTTTCTTT. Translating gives CASSYLNSVMNTEAFF.